This T cell receptor beta chain was captured by sequencing in a study of Graves' ophthalmopathy and Graves' hyperthyroidism. Across the whole study: The study drew peripheral blood at initial diagnosis, before any treatment. Broader study findings: Ophthalmopathy could be told apart from stable hyperthyroidism by a 13-signature model (about 89% sensitivity, about 81% specificity). Most expanded clonotypes in thyroid above 0.001 frequency also showed up in blood.

Germline V CDR1 and CDR2: ENHRY, SYGVKD. The germline V and J ends were trimmed by 5 bases and 0 bases, with 7 bases remaining between them. This CDR3 is built from 13 residues. RNA transcripts served as template for amplifying TCR beta CDR3 sequences. Investigators did first-round RT-PCR with HTBI primers, then second-round multiplex PCR. TCRdb called the multiplex PCR reads again in MiXCR, with one record for every CDR3 protein. The sample has some 400,000 distinct CDR3 sequences, around 17% seen once. At least ten counts were recorded for this clonotype. Its cognate antigen is unknown. Sequencing input: peripheral blood. The chain recombines TRBV10-3 with TRBJ2-5; D is uncertain. This TCR was sampled from a young woman with Graves' ophthalmopathy. CDR3 in DNA: TGTGCCATCAGTCCTCGCCACCAAGAGACCCAGTACTTC. Amino acid sequence: CAISPRHQETQYF.